What follows are 20 T cell receptor beta chains derived from one specimen sequenced in a study of blood T cell repertoires in COVID-19. Method: immunoSEQ multiplex PCR; TCRdb's copy keeps in-frame clones and lacks some. The profile covers 100,000 to 150,000 clones, with 65% to 90% appearing a single time and 6.6% taken by the ten largest. Sequencing was carried out using peripheral blood. The receptor source for this set is a man older than 75 with active or convalescent COVID-19.

This clone was recorded once. The V call is TRBV12-3 or TRBV12-4, the J call TRBJ1-2, with D perhaps matching TRBD1 (6 bases). The ends were cut back, 7 bases at V and 2 bases at J, with 8 bases in the middle. The CDR3 covers 12 residues. DNA of the CDR3: TGTGCCAGCACCACAGGGAACTATGGCTACACCTTC. As protein: CASTTGNYGYTF.

As DNA, the CDR3 is TGTGCCAGCAGCCAGCCACTAGCTCAAGAGACCCAGTACTTC. Translating it yields CASSQPLAQETQYF. The J gene is TRBJ2-5, the V gene TRBV28; perhaps TRBD2 as D (6 bases). The CDR3 length is 14 residues. The germline V gene encodes CDR1 MDHEN and CDR2 SYDVKM. The V gene lost 6 bases and the J gene lost 2 bases, with 13 bases spanning the gap.

V and J are TRBV18 and TRBJ2-3; 7 positions match TRBD1. Germline V gene data show CDR1 as KGHSH and CDR2 as LQKENI. This CDR3 contains 14 residues. With V trimmed by 1 base and J by 4 bases, 2 bases remained unmatched. CDR3 DNA sequence: TGTGCCAGCTCACCACAGGGGGCCCCAGATACGCAGTATTTT. Residues: CASSPQGAPDTQYF. The full variable domain, with the rest looked up from reference TRBV18 and TRBJ2-3, is NAGVMQNPRHLVRRRGQEARLRCSPMKGHSHVYWYRQLPEEGLKFMVYLQKENIIDESGMPKERFSAEFPKEGPSILRIQQVVRGDSAAYFCASSPQGAPDTQYFGPGTRLTVL.

The chain links TRBV5-1 to TRBJ1-3; 9 positions match TRBD1. The trim removed 2 bases at V and 0 bases at J, leaving 9 bases unmatched. The length of the CDR3 is 18 residues. Looked up from germline, CDR1 is SGHRS and CDR2 is YFSETQ. This CDR3 is CASSFALQGAGSGNTIYF. In DNA form, the CDR3 reads TGCGCCAGCAGCTTCGCCCTACAGGGGGCCGGCTCTGGAAACACCATATATTTT. Together with reference TRBV5-1 and TRBJ1-3, the CDR3 gives the full variable domain: KAGVTQTPRYLIKTRGQQVTLSCSPISGHRSVSWYQQTPGQGLQFLFEYFSETQRNKGNFPGRFSGRQFSNSRSEMNVSTLELGDSALYLCASSFALQGAGSGNTIYFGEGSWLTVV.

The chain combines TRBV19 with TRBJ2-3; TRBD1 matches 7 bases. This CDR3 comprises 13 residues. Trimming took 11 bases from V and 2 from J; bases not matched to a gene: 7. CDR1 LNHDA and CDR2 SQIVND come from the germline V gene (reference sequence). The CDR3 protein is CASGTADTDTQYF. The CDR3 DNA is TGTGCCTCCGGGACAGCGGACACAGATACGCAGTATTTT.

This chain joins TRBV28 and TRBJ1-4; 7 bases are a match to TRBD1. The germline V gene has CDR1 MDHEN and CDR2 SYDVKM. V shed 6 bases and J 7 bases; nucleotides not matched to a gene: 2. The CDR3 covers 12 residues. DNA for the CDR3: TGTGCCAGCAGCGGGACAGTTGAAAAACTGTTTTTT. It codes for CASSGTVEKLFF.

The V call is TRBV20-1, the J call TRBJ2-1; 10 bases agree with TRBD2. J lost 4 bases, V lost 3 bases, and 3 bases had no gene match. This CDR3 region has 14 residues. The germline V gene has CDR1 DFQATT and CDR2 SNEGSKA (reference sequence). CDR3 sequence reads: CSASSGGFYNEQFF. CDR3 sequence (DNA): TGCAGTGCTAGTAGCGGGGGGTTTTACAATGAGCAGTTCTTC.

V usage is TRBV19 and J usage is TRBJ2-3, with a weak D call TRBD1 (7 bases). The CDR3 sequence is 16 residues long. The germline gives CDR1 LNHDA, CDR2 SQIVND (reference sequence). Trimming left V 3 bases short and J 4 bases short, with 17 bases between. The CDR3 here is CASSMEGRGTPDTQYF. Written as DNA, the CDR3 is TGTGCCAGTAGTATGGAGGGCAGGGGGACCCCAGATACGCAGTATTTT.

The chain combines TRBV28 with TRBJ1-1; maybe TRBD1 (6 bases). The CDR3 sequence is 16 residues long. The V gene's germline CDR1 is MDHEN and CDR2 SYDVKM. Trimming cost V 2 bases and J 1 base, with 14 bases left between them. CDR3 in amino acids: CASSLNPGVQNTEAFF. The CDR3 DNA follows: TGTGCCAGCAGTTTAAATCCAGGGGTACAGAACACTGAAGCTTTCTTT.

This clone has more than one count but fewer than ten. The rearrangement uses TRBV9 and TRBJ1-2; D gene unclear. Germline V lookup: CDR1 SGDLS, CDR2 YYNGEE. The CDR3 is 14 residues long. Trimming cost V 0 bases and J 2 bases, with 8 bases left between them. CDR3 bases: TGTGCCAGCAGCGTAGGCCCGGGGAACTATGGCTACACCTTC. This translates into CASSVGPGNYGYTF. Together with reference TRBV9 and TRBJ1-2, the CDR3 gives the full variable domain: DSGVTQTPKHLITATGQRVTLRCSPRSGDLSVYWYQQSLDQGLQFLIQYYNGEERAKGNILERFSAQQFPDLHSELNLSSLELGDSALYFCASSVGPGNYGYTFGSGTRLTVV.

The chain uses TRBV7-2 and TRBJ1-2; no firm D call. The V gene lost 2 bases and the J gene lost 7 bases, with 8 bases spanning the gap. Germline CDR1 reads SGHTA; CDR2 reads FQGNSA. The CDR3 runs to 12 residues. CDR3 sequence reads: CASSLRVTGYTF. In DNA, the CDR3 is TGTGCCAGCAGCTTACGGGTAACTGGCTACACCTTC.

V and J are TRBV6-2 or TRBV6-3 and TRBJ2-1, with 8 positions matching TRBD1. From germline, CDR1 is MNHEY and CDR2 SVGEGT. The CDR3 spans 13 residues. The V segment lost 6 bases and the J segment 10 bases; nucleotides outside the gene matches: 8. The CDR3 bases are TGTGCCAGCAGCATAGGTCGGACAGGGGAGCAGTTCTTC. Translation gives CASSIGRTGEQFF.

V usage is TRBV5-1 and J usage is TRBJ1-4; D is perhaps TRBD1 (5 bases). This CDR3 region has 16 residues. The V and J ends lost 4 bases and 0 bases respectively, with 13 bases between them. The germline gives CDR1 SGHRS, CDR2 YFSETQ. The CDR3 DNA is TGCGCCAGCAGCCTGACAGCAGTTGCAACTAATGAAAAACTGTTTTTT. As protein: CASSLTAVATNEKLFF.

The chain couples TRBV7-2 to TRBJ1-5, with a tentative D call TRBD1 (5 bases). V was clipped by 1 base and J by 4 bases, with 11 bases between them. The length of the CDR3 is 15 residues. Germline CDR1 and CDR2: SGHTA and FQGNSA. Written as DNA, the CDR3 is TGTGCCAGCAGCTTAGGCGCAGGGCGTAATCAGCCCCAGCATTTT. Its translation: CASSLGAGRNQPQHF.

The chain joins TRBV18 to TRBJ1-3; D perhaps matches TRBD1 (6 bases). Trimming cost V 0 bases and J 2 bases, with 17 bases left between them. CDR3 length: 18 amino acids. Germline lookup yields CDR1 KGHSH and CDR2 LQKENI. CDR3: CASSPPRQGYEAGNTIYF. DNA of the CDR3: TGTGCCAGCTCACCACCTCGGCAGGGGTACGAGGCTGGAAACACCATATATTTT.

V is TRBV2 and J is TRBJ1-4, with 10 bases matching TRBD1. V lost 7 bases, J lost 14 bases, and 7 bases stayed unmatched. The CDR3 is made up of 12 amino acids. The V gene's germline CDR1 is SNHLY and CDR2 FYNNEI. CDR3 sequence reads: CASKTGGPALFF. The DNA of the CDR3 is TGTGCCAGCAAGACAGGGGGCCCGGCTCTGTTTTTT. Full variable domain (missing parts from reference TRBV2 and TRBJ1-4): EPEVTQTPSHQVTQMGQEVILRCVPISNHLYFYWYRQILGQKVEFLVSFYNNEISEKSEIFDDQFSVERPDGSNFTLKIRSTKLEDSAMYFCASKTGGPALFFGSGTQLSVL.

The chain is built from TRBV18 and TRBJ2-1; TRBD1 might be the D (6 bases). Germline CDR1 reads KGHSH; CDR2 reads LQKENI. V was pared by 3 bases and J by 0 bases, with 12 bases between. The CDR3 is 16 amino acids. The CDR3 region is CASSPLDSSSYNEQFF. CDR3 nucleotide sequence: TGTGCCAGCTCACCTCTGGACAGTAGCTCCTACAATGAGCAGTTCTTC.

This clone has only a few counts. The chain recombines TRBV25-1 with TRBJ1-5; 7 bases are a match to TRBD1. Germline V CDR1 and CDR2: MGHDK, SYGVNS. The CDR3 runs 16 residues. With 5 bases clipped from V and 4 bases from J, the junction kept 11 bases outside the gene matches. The CDR3: CASSLLQGSLNQPQHF. CDR3 nucleotide sequence: TGTGCCAGCAGTCTATTACAGGGGAGTCTTAATCAGCCCCAGCATTTT.

The rearrangement uses TRBV9 and TRBJ2-2, with a possible D match to TRBD1 (6 bases). The germline gives CDR1 SGDLS, CDR2 YYNGEE. CDR3 length: 16 amino acids. V was pared by 2 bases and J by 6 bases, with 17 bases between. The CDR3 is CASSVGAGALSGELFF. CDR3 sequence (DNA): TGTGCCAGCAGCGTGGGGGCAGGGGCATTGTCCGGGGAGCTGTTTTTT.

The chain has TRBV5-1 and TRBJ2-1; weak D call: TRBD2 (6 bases). In germline, CDR1 is SGHRS, CDR2 YFSETQ. This CDR3 has 13 residues. V shed 7 bases and J shed 5 bases, with 13 bases lying between them. The CDR3 region is CASRTLADNEQFF. The DNA for the CDR3 is TGCGCCAGCCGAACCTTAGCGGACAATGAGCAGTTCTTC.